This T cell receptor beta chain is from a study of shared clonotypes between healthy human individuals. Regarding the study as a whole: The study found roughly 5% of naive CD4 clonotypes shared across a handful of donors.

As regards this clone: Its antigen is currently unknown.

V gave up 3 bases and J gave up 4 bases; unmatched junction bases: 22. The V gene's germline CDR1 is SGHRS and CDR2 YFSETQ. The CDR3 spans 20 residues. Profiling relied on immunoSEQ multiplex PCR, and the TCRdb table lists in-frame clones only, not all of them. The table shows 1,400,000 or so clones, with about 98.5% occurring only once. The chain joins TRBV5-1 to TRBJ2-7; 10 nucleotides agree with TRBD1. The sample comprised naive CD4+ T cells sorted from blood. Described subset: CD45RA+ positively selected. The sequence was collected from a man aged 30 to 39 in good health. CDR3 loop: CASSYGTGTGASFSVYEQYF. Here the CDR3 DNA reads TGCGCCAGCAGCTACGGAACCGGGACAGGGGCCTCCTTCTCGGTTTACGAGCAGTACTTC.